The clone carrying this T cell receptor (beta chain) occurred many times. The V gene's germline CDR1 is SGDLS and CDR2 YYNGEE. Trimming shortened V by 4 bases and J by 7 bases, and 18 bases separated the two germline ends. The CDR3 is made up of 15 amino acids. This record comes from a study of CD8 T cells in ankylosing spondylitis. Construction of TCR beta libraries was performed using quantitative 5'-RACE with molecular barcodes. MiXCR, applied by TCRdb to the 5' RACE reads, yields one record per CDR3 protein. The sample has approximately 180,000 distinct CDR3 sequences, 18% seen once; the top ten hold roughly 4.5%.

Sequencing was done on a sample of blood, either unsorted or a sorted T cell fraction (not recorded which). The clonotype was recovered from a male donor between 10 and 30 years old with ankylosing spondylitis or in good health (not recorded which). The V and J genes are TRBV9 and TRBJ1-5, with D perhaps matching TRBD1 (5 bases). CDR3 sequence (DNA): TGTGCCAGCAGCCTCGGGACGGATGACGGCCAGCCCCAGCATTTT. Its translation is CASSLGTDDGQPQHF. The complete variable domain, with remaining parts taken from reference TRBV9 and TRBJ1-5, reads DSGVTQTPKHLITATGQRVTLRCSPRSGDLSVYWYQQSLDQGLQFLIQYYNGEERAKGNILERFSAQQFPDLHSELNLSSLELGDSALYFCASSLGTDDGQPQHFGDGTRLSIL.